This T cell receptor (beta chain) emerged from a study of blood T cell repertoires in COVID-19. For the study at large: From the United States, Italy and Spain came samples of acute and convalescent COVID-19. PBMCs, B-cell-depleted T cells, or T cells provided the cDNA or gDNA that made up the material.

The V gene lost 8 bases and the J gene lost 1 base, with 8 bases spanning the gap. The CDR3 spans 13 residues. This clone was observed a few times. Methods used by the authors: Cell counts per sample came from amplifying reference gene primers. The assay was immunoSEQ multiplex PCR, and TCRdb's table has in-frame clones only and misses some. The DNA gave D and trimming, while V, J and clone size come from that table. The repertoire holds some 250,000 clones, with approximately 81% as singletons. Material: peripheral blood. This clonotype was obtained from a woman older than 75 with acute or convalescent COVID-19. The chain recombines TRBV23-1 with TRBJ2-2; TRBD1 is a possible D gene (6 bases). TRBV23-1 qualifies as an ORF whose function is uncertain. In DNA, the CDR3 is TGCGCCAGCCAGGGACAGAACACCGGGGAGCTGTTTTTT. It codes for CASQGQNTGELFF.